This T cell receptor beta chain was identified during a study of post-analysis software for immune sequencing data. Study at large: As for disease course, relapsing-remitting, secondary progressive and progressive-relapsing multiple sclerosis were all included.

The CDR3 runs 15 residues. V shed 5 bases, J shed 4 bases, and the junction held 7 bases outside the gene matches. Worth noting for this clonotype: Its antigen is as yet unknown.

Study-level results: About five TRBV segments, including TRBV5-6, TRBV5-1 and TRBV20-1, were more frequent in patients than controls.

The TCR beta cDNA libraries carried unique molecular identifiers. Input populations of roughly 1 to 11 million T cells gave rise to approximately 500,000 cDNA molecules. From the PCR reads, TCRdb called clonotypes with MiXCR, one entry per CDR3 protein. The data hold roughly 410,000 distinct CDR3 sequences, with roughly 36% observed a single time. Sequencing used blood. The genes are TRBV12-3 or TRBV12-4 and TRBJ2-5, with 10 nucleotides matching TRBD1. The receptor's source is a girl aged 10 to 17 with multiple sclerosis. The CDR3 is CASSARQGAGETQYF. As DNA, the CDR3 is TGTGCCAGCAGTGCCCGACAGGGGGCTGGAGAGACCCAGTACTTC.